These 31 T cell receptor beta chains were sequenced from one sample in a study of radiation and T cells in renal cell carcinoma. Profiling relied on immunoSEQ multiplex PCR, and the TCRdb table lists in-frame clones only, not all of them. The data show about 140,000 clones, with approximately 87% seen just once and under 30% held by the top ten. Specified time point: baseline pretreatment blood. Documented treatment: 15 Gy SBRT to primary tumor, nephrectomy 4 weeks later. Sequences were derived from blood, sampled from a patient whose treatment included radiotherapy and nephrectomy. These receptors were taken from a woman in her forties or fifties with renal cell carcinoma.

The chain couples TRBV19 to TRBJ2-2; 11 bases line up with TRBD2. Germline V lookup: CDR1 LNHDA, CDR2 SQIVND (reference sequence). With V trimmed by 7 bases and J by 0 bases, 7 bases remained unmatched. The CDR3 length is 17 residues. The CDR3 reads CASKGASGGTNTGELFF. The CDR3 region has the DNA TGTGCCAGTAAAGGGGCTAGCGGGGGGACGAACACCGGGGAGCTGTTTTTT.

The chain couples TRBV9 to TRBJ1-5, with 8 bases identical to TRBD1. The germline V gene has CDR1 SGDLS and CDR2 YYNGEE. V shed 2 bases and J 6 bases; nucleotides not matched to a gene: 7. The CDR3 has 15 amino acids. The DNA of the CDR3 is TGTGCCAGCAGCGTTGGACAGGGTTGGGGTCAGCCCCAGCATTTT. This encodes CASSVGQGWGQPQHF.

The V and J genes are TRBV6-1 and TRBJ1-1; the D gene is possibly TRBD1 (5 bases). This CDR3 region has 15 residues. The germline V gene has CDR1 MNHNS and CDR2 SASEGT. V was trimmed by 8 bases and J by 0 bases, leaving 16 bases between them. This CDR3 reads CASCAGSPLNTEAFF. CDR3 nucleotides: TGTGCCAGCTGCGCAGGGTCTCCTTTGAACACTGAAGCTTTCTTT.

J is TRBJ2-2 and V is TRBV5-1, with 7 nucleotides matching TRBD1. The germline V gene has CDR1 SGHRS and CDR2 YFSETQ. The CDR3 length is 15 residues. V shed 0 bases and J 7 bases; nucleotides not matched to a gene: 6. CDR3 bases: TGCGCCAGCAGCTTGGGACGACAGGGCGACGGGGAGCTGTTTTTT. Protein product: CASSLGRQGDGELFF.

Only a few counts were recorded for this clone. CDR3: CASTFQRGQPQHF. CDR3 nucleotides: TGTGCCAGCACCTTTCAAAGGGGCCAGCCCCAGCATTTT. The gene calls are TRBV27 and TRBJ1-5; D perhaps matches TRBD1 (5 bases). The CDR3 sequence is 13 residues long. The V end was cut by 7 bases, the J end by 7 bases, with 14 bases between. Germline V gene sequence: CDR1 MNHEY, CDR2 SMNVEV (reference sequence).

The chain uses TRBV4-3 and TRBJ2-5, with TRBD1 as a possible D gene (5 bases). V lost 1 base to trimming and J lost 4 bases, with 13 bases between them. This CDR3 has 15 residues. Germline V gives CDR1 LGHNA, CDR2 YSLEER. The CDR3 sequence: CASSQVKGFRETQYF. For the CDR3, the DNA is TGCGCCAGCAGCCAAGTTAAGGGGTTTCGAGAGACCCAGTACTTC.

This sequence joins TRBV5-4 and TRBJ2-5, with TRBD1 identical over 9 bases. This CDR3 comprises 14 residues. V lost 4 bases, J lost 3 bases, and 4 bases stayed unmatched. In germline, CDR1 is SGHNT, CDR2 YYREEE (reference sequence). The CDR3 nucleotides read TGTGCCAGCAGCCCCGGGGACAGGGAAGAGACCCAGTACTTC. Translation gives CASSPGDREETQYF.

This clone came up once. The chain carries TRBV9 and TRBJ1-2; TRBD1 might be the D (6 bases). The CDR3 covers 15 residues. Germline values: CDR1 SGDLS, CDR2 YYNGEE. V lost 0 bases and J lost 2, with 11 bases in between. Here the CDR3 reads CASSVATGTNYGYTF. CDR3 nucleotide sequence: TGTGCCAGCAGCGTAGCTACAGGGACCAACTATGGCTACACCTTC.

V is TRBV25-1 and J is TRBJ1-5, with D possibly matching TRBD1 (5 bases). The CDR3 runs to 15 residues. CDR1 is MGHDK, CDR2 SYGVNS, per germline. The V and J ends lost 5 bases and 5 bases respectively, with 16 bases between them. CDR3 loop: CASSPNAGEDQPQHF. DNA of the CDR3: TGTGCCAGCAGTCCTAACGCGGGGGAGGATCAGCCCCAGCATTTT.

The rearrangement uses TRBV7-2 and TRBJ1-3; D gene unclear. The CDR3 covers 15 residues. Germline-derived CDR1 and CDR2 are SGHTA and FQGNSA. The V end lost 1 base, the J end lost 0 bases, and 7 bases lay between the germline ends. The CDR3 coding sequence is TGTGCCAGCAGCTTAGAAGGAGCCTCTGGAAACACCATATATTTT. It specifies CASSLEGASGNTIYF.

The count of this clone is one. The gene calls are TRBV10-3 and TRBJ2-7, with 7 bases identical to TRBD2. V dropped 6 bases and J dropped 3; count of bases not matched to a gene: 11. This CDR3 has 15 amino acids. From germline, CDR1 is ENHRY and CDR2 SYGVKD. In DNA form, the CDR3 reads TGTGCCATCAGCCCCGCCGGGGGGATAAGCTACGAGCAGTACTTC. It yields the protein CAISPAGGISYEQYF.

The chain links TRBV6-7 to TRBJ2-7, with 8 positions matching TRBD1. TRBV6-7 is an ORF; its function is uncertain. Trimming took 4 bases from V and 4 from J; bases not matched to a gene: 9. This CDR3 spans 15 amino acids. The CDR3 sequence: CASSFRTGMLYEQYF. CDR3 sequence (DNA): TGTGCCAGCAGTTTTCGGACAGGGATGTTGTACGAGCAGTACTTC.

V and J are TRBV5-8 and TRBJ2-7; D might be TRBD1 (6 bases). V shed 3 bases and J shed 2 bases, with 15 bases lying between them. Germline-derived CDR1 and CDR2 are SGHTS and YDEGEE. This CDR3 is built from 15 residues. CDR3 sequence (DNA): TGTGCCAGCAGCTGGGACCGGGACACAGCCTACGAGCAGTACTTC. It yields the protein CASSWDRDTAYEQYF. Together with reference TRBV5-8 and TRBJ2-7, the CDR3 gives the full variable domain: EAGVTQSPTHLIKTRGQQATLRCSPISGHTSVYWYQQALGLGLQFLLWYDEGEERNRGNFPPRFSGRQFPNYSSELNVNALELEDSALYLCASSWDRDTAYEQYFGPGTRLTVT.

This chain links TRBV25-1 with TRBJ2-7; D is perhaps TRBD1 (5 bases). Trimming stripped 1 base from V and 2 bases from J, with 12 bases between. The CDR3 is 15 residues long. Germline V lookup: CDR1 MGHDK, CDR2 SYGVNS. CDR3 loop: CASSEWNTGTYEQYF. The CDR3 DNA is TGTGCCAGCAGTGAATGGAATACAGGAACCTACGAGCAGTACTTC.

CDR3 DNA: TGTGCCACCAGCAGAGGGTTTCAGGGGAATCAGCCCCAGCATTTT. Its protein product is CATSRGFQGNQPQHF. The chain joins TRBV15 to TRBJ1-5; weak D call: TRBD1 (6 bases). Per germline, CDR1 LNHNV and CDR2 YYDKDF (reference sequence). This CDR3 comprises 15 residues. Trimming stripped 1 base from V and 4 bases from J, with 11 bases between.

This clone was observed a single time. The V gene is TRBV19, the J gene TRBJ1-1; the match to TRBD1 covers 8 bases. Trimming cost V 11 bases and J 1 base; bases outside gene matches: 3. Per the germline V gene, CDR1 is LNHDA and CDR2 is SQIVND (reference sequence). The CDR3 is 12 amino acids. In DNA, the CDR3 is TGTGCCGTGGACAGGGCGAACACTGAAGCTTTCTTT. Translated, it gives CAVDRANTEAFF.

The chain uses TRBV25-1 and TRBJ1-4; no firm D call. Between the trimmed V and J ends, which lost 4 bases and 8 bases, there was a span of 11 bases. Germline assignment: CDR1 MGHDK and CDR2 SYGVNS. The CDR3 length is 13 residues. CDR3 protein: CASSVEFGEKLFF. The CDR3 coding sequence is TGTGCCAGCAGTGTGGAATTCGGGGAAAAACTGTTTTTT.

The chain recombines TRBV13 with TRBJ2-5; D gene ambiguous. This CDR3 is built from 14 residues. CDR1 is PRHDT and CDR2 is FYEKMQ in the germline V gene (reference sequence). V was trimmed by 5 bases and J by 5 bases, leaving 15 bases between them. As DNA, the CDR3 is TGTGCCAGCAGCCCCCAAGGGTTAGAGGAGACCCAGTACTTC. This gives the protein CASSPQGLEETQYF.

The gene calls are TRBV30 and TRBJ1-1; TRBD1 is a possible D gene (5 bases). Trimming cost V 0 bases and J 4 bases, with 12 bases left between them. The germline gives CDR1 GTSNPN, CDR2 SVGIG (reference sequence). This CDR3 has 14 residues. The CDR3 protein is CAWSVQGVSTEAFF. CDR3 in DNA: TGTGCCTGGAGTGTACAAGGGGTAAGCACTGAAGCTTTCTTT.

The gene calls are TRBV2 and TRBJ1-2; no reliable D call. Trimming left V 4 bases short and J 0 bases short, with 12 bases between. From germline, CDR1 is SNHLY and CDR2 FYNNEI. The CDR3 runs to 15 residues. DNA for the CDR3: TGTGCCAGCAGTGGCCCTTACTCAGCTAACTATGGCTACACCTTC. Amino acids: CASSGPYSANYGYTF.

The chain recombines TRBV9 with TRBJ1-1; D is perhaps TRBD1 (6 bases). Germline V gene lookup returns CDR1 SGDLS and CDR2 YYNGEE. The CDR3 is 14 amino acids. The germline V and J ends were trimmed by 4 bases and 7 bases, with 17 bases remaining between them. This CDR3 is CASSPTPGESEAFF. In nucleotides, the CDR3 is TGTGCCAGCAGCCCCACCCCAGGGGAGAGTGAAGCTTTCTTT.

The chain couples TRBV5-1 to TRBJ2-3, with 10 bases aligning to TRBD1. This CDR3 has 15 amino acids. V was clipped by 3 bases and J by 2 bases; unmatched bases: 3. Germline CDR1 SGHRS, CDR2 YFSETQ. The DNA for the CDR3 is TGCGCCAGCAGCTCCGGGACAGGGGTCACAGATACGCAGTATTTT. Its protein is CASSSGTGVTDTQYF.

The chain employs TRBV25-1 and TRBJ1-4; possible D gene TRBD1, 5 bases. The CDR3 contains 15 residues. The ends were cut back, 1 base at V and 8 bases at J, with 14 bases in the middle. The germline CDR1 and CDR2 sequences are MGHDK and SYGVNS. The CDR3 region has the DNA TGTGCCAGCAGTGAATGGGGCAGTGATTCCGAAAAACTGTTTTTT. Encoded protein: CASSEWGSDSEKLFF.

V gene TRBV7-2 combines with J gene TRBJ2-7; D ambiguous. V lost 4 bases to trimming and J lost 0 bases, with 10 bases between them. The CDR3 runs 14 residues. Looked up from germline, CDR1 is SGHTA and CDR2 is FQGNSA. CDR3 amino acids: CASSYSKSSYEQYF. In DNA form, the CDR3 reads TGTGCCAGCAGCTACAGCAAAAGCTCCTACGAGCAGTACTTC.

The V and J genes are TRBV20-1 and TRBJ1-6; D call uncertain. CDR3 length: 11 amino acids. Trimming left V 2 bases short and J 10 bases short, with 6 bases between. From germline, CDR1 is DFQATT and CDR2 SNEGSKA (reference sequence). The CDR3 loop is CSARRESPLHF. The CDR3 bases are TGCAGTGCTAGAAGGGAGTCACCCCTCCACTTT.

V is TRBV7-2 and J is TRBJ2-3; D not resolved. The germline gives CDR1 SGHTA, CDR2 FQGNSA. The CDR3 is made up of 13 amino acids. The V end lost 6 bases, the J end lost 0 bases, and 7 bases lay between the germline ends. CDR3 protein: CASRRSSTDTQYF. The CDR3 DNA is TGTGCCAGCAGAAGGTCTAGCACAGATACGCAGTATTTT. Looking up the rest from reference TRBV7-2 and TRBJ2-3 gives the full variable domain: GAGVSQSPSNKVTEKGKDVELRCDPISGHTALYWYRQSLGQGLEFLIYFQGNSAPDKSGLPSDRFSAERTGGSVSTLTIQRTQQEDSAVYLCASRRSSTDTQYFGPGTRLTVL.

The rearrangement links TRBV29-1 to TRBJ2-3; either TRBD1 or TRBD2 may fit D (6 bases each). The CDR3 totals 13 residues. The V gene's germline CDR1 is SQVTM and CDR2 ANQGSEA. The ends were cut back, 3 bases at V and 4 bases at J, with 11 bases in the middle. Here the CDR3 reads CSVERGAADTQYF. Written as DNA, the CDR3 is TGCAGCGTTGAGAGGGGGGCTGCAGATACGCAGTATTTT.

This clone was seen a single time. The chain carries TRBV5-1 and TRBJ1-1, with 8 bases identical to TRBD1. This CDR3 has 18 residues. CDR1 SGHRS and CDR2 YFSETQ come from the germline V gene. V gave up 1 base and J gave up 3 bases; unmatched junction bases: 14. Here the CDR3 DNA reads TGCGCCAGCAGCTTGCTCCCCCCAGGGGGCGCGATGGACACTGAAGCTTTCTTT. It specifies CASSLLPPGGAMDTEAFF.

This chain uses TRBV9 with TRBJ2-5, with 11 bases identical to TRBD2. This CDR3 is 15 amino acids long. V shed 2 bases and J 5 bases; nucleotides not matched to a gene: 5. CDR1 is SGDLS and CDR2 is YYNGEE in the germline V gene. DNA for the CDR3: TGTGCCAGCAGCGTCGAACTAGCGGGAGTGGAGACCCAGTACTTC. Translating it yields CASSVELAGVETQYF.

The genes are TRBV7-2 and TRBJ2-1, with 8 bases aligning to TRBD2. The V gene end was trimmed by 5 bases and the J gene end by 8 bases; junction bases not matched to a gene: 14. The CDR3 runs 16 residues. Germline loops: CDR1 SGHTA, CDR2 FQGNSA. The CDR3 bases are TGTGCCAGCAGCCCAGAAGGACGGGGGGGCCGGGATGAGCAGTTCTTC. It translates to CASSPEGRGGRDEQFF.

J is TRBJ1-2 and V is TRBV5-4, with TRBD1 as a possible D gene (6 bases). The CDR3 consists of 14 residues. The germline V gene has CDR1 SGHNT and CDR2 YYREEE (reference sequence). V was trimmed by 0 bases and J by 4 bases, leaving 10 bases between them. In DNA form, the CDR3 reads TGTGCCAGCAGCTTGGCACAGGGCATCTATGGCTACACCTTC. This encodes CASSLAQGIYGYTF. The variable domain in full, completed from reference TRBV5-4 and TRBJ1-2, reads ETGVTQSPTHLIKTRGQQVTLRCSSQSGHNTVSWYQQALGQGPQFIFQYYREEENGRGNFPPRFSGLQFPNYSSELNVNALELDDSALYLCASSLAQGIYGYTFGSGTRLTVV.